The entry that follows covers one TCR beta chain sequence. These data belong to a study of shared clonotypes between healthy human individuals. Sequencing was performed with immunoSEQ multiplex PCR; in TCRdb, only in-frame clones are kept and a portion is missing. Among over 2 million clones, 80% to 95% were seen once, and the ten largest hold about 0.36%. Donation came from healthy HIV-negative adults that had no recent acute infections or vaccinations. The CDR3 spans 19 residues. Trimming removed 4 bases from V and 0 bases from J; junction bases left unmatched: 13. The V gene's germline CDR1 is SGHRS and CDR2 YFSETQ.

Sequencing used naive CD4+ T cells from PBMCs. As for subset: CD45RA+ positively selected. The chain employs TRBV5-1 and TRBJ2-1; 10 positions agree with TRBD2. The clonotype originates from a man younger than 30 in good health. Some clones in this sample may be carry-over from other donors' samples. The CDR3: CASSVPGGLAGDSYNEQFF. The DNA of the CDR3 is TGCGCCAGCAGCGTCCCAGGGGGCCTAGCGGGAGACTCCTACAATGAGCAGTTCTTC.